This T cell receptor (beta chain) was sequenced during a study of response to subunit inactivated influenza vaccine. Germline V lookup: CDR1 SGDLS, CDR2 YYNGEE. CDR3 length: 16 residues. Trimming removed 2 bases at V and 0 bases at J, with 12 bases between. Notes on this clonotype: No antigen is known for it.

Via MiXCR, TCRdb re-called the RT-PCR reads, giving one row per CDR3 protein. In the table there are a few hundred thousand distinct CDR3 sequences, 11% to 15% of which are singletons. Overall study results and limits: The authors offered the suggestion that each seasonal influenza vaccination recruits few new T cells.

The source was PBMCs from blood, collected 11 to 12 days after vaccination. This clonotype was sampled from a man aged 50 or older who received an inactivated influenza vaccine. V and J are TRBV9 and TRBJ2-1; tentative D call: TRBD2 (5 bases). In nucleotides, the CDR3 is TGTGCCAGCAGCGTGTTACTAGGAGGCTCCTACAATGAGCAGTTCTTC. Its translation: CASSVLLGGSYNEQFF.